This T cell receptor (beta chain) was sequenced for a study of blood T cells in healthy people across ages. Through a sample-barcoded 5' primer and a J-beta primer mix, a second PCR was run for roughly 7 to 11 cycles. TCRdb re-derived calls from the 5' RACE reads in MiXCR, one entry per CDR3 protein. The table has under 1,000,000 distinct CDR3 sequences, under 40% seen once. Study-wide results and limits: There were more naive CD4+ cells and higher diversity in long-lived donors than in aged donors.

Germline CDR1 and CDR2: SNHLY and FYNNEI. The V and J ends lost 1 base and 11 bases respectively, with 11 bases between them. The CDR3 covers 12 residues. This clonotype was seen many times. Its antigen is unidentified. The receptor was derived from a man aged 18-30 years in good health. The sample comprised blood. This chain joins TRBV2 and TRBJ1-1; D is undetermined. The CDR3 loop is CASSEDAGNAFF. CDR3 coding DNA: TGTGCCAGCAGTGAAGACGCGGGGAACGCTTTCTTT.